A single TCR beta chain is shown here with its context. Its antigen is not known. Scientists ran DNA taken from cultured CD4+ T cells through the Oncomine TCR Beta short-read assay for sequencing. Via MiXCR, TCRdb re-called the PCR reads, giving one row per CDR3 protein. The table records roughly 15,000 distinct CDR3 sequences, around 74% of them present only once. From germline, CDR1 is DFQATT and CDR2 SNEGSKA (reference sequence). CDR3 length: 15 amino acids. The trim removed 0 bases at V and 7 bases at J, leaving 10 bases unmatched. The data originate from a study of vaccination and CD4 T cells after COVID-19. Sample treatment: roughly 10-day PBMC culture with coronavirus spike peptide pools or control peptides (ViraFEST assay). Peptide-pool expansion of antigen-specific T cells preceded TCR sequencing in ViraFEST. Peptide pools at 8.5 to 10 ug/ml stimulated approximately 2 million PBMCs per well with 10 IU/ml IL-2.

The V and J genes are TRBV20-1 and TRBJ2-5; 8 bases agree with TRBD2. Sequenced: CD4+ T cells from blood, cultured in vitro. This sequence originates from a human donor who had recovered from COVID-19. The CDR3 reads CSAREGAGASGTQYF. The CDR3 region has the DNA TGCAGTGCTAGAGAGGGAGCGGGAGCTTCTGGGACCCAGTACTTC.